This TCR beta chain was identified in a study of blood T cell repertoires in COVID-19. Study-level background: PBMCs, B-cell-depleted T cells, or T cells were the source of the cDNA or gDNA that made up the material.

Data came from immunoSEQ multiplex PCR; TCRdb stores just in-frame clones and leaves some out. The sample has roughly 140,000 clones, 84% seen once; the top ten hold roughly 8.9%. The V and J ends lost 4 bases and 2 bases respectively, with 12 bases between them. Germline-derived CDR1 and CDR2 are SGHRS and YFSETQ. The CDR3 loop spans 14 amino acids. A few counts support this clone. The V call is TRBV5-1, the J call TRBJ1-2; unclear D gene. This TCR came from a woman aged 50 to 60 with acute or convalescent COVID-19. Sequencing was carried out using peripheral blood. Here the CDR3 reads CASSPEYNNYGYTF. The CDR3 DNA follows: TGCGCCAGCAGCCCGGAGTACAACAACTATGGCTACACCTTC.